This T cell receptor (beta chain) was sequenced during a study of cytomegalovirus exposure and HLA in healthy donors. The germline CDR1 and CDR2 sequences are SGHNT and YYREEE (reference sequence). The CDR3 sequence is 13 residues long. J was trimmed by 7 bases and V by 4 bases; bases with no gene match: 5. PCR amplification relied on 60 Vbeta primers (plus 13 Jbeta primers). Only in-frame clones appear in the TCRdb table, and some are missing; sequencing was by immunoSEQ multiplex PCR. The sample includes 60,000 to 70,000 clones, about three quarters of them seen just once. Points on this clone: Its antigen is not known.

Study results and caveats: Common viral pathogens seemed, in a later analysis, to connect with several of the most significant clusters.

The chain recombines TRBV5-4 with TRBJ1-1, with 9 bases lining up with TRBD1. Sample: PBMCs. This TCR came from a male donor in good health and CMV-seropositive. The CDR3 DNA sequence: TGTGCCAGCAGCAACAGACAGGGGGTTGAAGCTTTCTTT. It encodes CASSNRQGVEAFF.